This paragraph covers one T cell receptor (beta chain) sequence. No antigen is known for it. TCRdb's table, derived via immunoSEQ multiplex PCR, lists solely in-frame clones and lacks some. The sample yields 35,000 to 45,000 clones, around 87% seen once. This sample was taken from a study of OX40 agonist ivuxolimab in advanced cancers. Turning to the study itself: At doses from 0.01 to 10 mg/kg, patients were given intravenous ivuxolimab every 2 weeks. The dose-escalation cohort was approximately 81% male, with a mean age of around 54 years, ranging roughly 23 to 90.

Systemic immunosuppression or autoimmune disease history was grounds to exclude patients. Study-wide results and caveats: CD4+ and CD8+ blood T cells expanded clonally by week 6 at 0.1 to 3.0 mg/kg.

Trimming cost V 4 bases and J 7 bases; bases outside gene matches: 6. Germline V gives CDR1 SQVTM, CDR2 ANQGSEA. The CDR3 runs to 13 residues. V is TRBV29-1 and J is TRBJ2-1, with 8 bases matching TRBD2. The sequencing used CD4+ or CD8+ T cells sorted from blood, collected in a trial of the OX40 agonist ivuxolimab. This sequence originates from an adult with an advanced solid tumor such as melanoma, head and neck, liver or kidney cancer. CDR3 DNA: TGCAGCGTTGGAGCGGGAGAATTTAATGAGCAGTTCTTC. Its translation: CSVGAGEFNEQFF.